This T cell receptor beta chain stems from a study of vaccination and CD4 T cells after COVID-19. Cultured CD4+ T-cell DNA underwent Oncomine TCR Beta short-read sequencing. Scientists extracted genomic DNA from CD4+ T cells grown in culture. TCRdb reprocessed the PCR reads via MiXCR and lists one record per CDR3 protein. The repertoire has more than 15,000 distinct CDR3 sequences, more than 45% of them found once; the top ten carry under 5%. As for treatment: approximately 11-day PBMC culture with coronavirus spike peptide pools or control peptides (ViraFEST assay). On this clonotype: The antigen is undetermined.

CDR1 and CDR2 from the germline V gene are SGHTA and FQGTGA. V was cut by 5 bases and J by 2 bases, with 3 bases left in between. The CDR3 spans 12 residues. The chain links TRBV7-3 to TRBJ2-2; D is uncertain. The receptor's source is a human donor who had recovered from COVID-19. This specimen was CD4+ T cells from blood, cultured in vitro, taken before SARS-CoV-2 vaccination. The DNA for the CDR3 is TGTGCCAGCAGCCCCAACACCGGGGAGCTGTTTTTT. Its protein product is CASSPNTGELFF.